The rows below give T cell receptor beta chains drawn from one sample of a study of shared clonotypes between healthy human individuals. Method: immunoSEQ multiplex PCR; TCRdb's copy keeps in-frame clones and lacks some. The sample lists a few million clones, around nine tenths seen once, with over 0.12% in the top ten. The sequenced material came from naive CD4+ T cells sorted from blood. Receptors were obtained from a man aged 18 to 29 in good health. Each CDR3 is given with its conserved first and last residue. D genes are given only for firm matches. Size tells how often a clone was seen (once, few, many) or the class of an expanded clone, and some rows leave it out.

.	once	TRBJ2-3	TRBV2	TGTGCCAGCAGTGACCACGGGGGTGGAGATACGCAGTATTTT	CASSDHGGGDTQYF
.	.	TRBJ2-1	TRBV29-1	TGCAGCGTTGAACCCCCGGGGTTCAAAGAGCAGTTCTTC	CSVEPPGFKEQFF
.	.	TRBJ2-1	TRBV7-8	TGTGCCAGCAGTCCCAGTGGGCCAGGCGGGTTCTACTACAATGAGCAGTTCTTC	CASSPSGPGGFYYNEQFF
.	.	TRBJ2-1	TRBV9	TGTGCCAGCAGCGTTCCGCAGATCACAGAGCAGTTCTTC	CASSVPQITEQFF
.	once	TRBJ2-1	TRBV10-2	TGCGCCAGCACCGGGTCCCAGTTTTCCAATGAGCAGTTCTTC	CASTGSQFSNEQFF
TRBD2	.	TRBJ2-3	TRBV5-4	TGTGCCAGCAGCCCGGGGGGGCGCGGGGGGCGGAAGGATACGCAGTATTTT	CASSPGGRGGRKDTQYF
TRBD1	.	TRBJ1-4	TRBV28	TGTGCCAGCAGTCGGGACAGGGGGCGGGGTAATGAAAAACTGTTTTTT	CASSRDRGRGNEKLFF
.	.	TRBJ1-5	TRBV6-1	TGTGCCAGCAGGGCCCTCAGGGGAAGCAATCAGCCCCAGCATTTT	CASRALRGSNQPQHF
.	.	TRBJ1-2	TRBV13	TGTGCCAGCAGCGTCAAACAGGGAATATATGGCTACACCTTC	CASSVKQGIYGYTF
TRBD1	.	TRBJ2-3	TRBV7-2	TGTGCCAGCAGCGTAGACAGGGGGGATACGCAGTATTTT	CASSVDRGDTQYF
.	.	TRBJ2-6	TRBV5-5	TGTGCCAGCAGCTTGGATCCGGTTAGCTCTGGGGCCAACGTCCTGACTTTC	CASSLDPVSSGANVLTF
TRBD1	.	TRBJ2-4	TRBV5-4	TGTGCCAGCAGCCAGAGACAGGGTATAAACATTCAGTACTTC	CASSQRQGINIQYF
.	.	TRBJ2-7	TRBV2	TGTGCCAGCAGTACCAGACTCTCCACCTACGAGCAGTACTTC	CASSTRLSTYEQYF
TRBD1	.	TRBJ2-7	TRBV28	TGTGCCAGCAGCACATTACAGGGGTCCTACGAGCAGTACTTC	CASSTLQGSYEQYF
.	once	TRBJ2-5	TRBV7-9	TGTGCCGGTCGAGGGGGGGAGGTCCAAGAGACCCAGTACTTC	CAGRGGEVQETQYF
.	.	TRBJ2-5	TRBV7-2	TGTGCCAGCAGCTTCGGAACAGGGTACCAAGAGACCCAGTACTTC	CASSFGTGYQETQYF
.	few	TRBJ1-5	TRBV6-5	TGTGCCAGCAGCAGGGATCTCAATCAGCCCCAGCATTTT	CASSRDLNQPQHF
.	.	TRBJ2-4	TRBV7-9	TGTGCCAGCAGTAGGGGGGCCAAAAACATTCAGTACTTC	CASSRGAKNIQYF
.	.	TRBJ2-2	TRBV19	TGTGCCAGTAGTAGCCCAAGGGGCAGGGGTTTAAACACCGGGGAGCTGTTTTTT	CASSSPRGRGLNTGELFF
.	.	TRBJ2-1	TRBV15	TGTGCCACCCTCGGGGAACGGGCGGATAACAATGAGCAGTTCTTC	CATLGERADNNEQFF
TRBD1	few	TRBJ2-7	TRBV10-2	TGCGCCAGCAGTGATTACAGGGGGCGCGAGCAGTACTTC	CASSDYRGREQYF
.	.	TRBJ2-2	TRBV4-3	TGCGCCAGCAGCCCTGAAGGCCCAGAGGGGGGGAACACCGGGGAGCTGTTTTTT	CASSPEGPEGGNTGELFF
.	.	TRBJ2-1	TRBV11-2	TGTGCCAGCAGCTTAAGGGGGCGGGAGGAGGACAATGAGCAGTTCTTC	CASSLRGREEDNEQFF
TRBD1	.	TRBJ2-5	TRBV11-2	TGTGCCAGCAGCTATACGTGGGACAGGGGAGGGGAGACCCAGTACTTC	CASSYTWDRGGETQYF
TRBD1	.	TRBJ2-6	TRBV5-6	TGTGCCAGCAGCTTGCGGGCAGGGGGTTGGTCTGGGGCCAACGTCCTGACTTTC	CASSLRAGGWSGANVLTF
TRBD1	.	TRBJ1-1	TRBV19	TGTGCCAGTAGCCCGAGACAGGGGGCCTTTGGGGGCACTGAAGCTTTCTTT	CASSPRQGAFGGTEAFF
.	.	TRBJ2-7	TRBV5-1	TGCGCCAGCAGCCCCGGACTGTACTACGAGCAGTACTTC	CASSPGLYYEQYF